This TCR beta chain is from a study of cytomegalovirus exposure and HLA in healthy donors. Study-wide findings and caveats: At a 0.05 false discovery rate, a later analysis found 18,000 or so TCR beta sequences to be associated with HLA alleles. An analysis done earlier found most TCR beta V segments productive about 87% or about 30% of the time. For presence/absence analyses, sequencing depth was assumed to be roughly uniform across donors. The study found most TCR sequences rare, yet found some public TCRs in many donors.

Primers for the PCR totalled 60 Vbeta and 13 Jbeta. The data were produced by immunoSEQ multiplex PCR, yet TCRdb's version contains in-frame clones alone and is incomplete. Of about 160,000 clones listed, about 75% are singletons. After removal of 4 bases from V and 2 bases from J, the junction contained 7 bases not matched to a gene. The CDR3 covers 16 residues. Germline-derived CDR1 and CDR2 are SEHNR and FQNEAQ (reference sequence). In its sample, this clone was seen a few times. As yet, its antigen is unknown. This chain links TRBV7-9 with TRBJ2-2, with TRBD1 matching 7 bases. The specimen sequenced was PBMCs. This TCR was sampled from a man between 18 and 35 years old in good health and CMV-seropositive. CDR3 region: CASSYYRDRNTGELFF. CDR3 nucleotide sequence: TGTGCCAGCAGCTACTACCGGGACAGAAACACCGGGGAGCTGTTTTTT.